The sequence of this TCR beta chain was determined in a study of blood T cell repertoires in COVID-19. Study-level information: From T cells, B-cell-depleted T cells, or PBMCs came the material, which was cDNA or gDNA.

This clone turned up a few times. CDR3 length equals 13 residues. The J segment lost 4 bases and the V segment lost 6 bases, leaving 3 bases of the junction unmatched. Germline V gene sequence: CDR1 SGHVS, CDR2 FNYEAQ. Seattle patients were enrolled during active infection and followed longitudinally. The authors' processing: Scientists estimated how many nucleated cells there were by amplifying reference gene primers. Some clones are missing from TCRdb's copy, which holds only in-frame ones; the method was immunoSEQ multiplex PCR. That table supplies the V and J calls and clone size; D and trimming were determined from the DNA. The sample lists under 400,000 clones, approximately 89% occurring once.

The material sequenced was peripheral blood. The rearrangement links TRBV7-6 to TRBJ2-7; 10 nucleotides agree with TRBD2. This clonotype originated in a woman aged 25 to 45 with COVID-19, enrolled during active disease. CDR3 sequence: CASRPSGSYEQYF. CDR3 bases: TGTGCCAGCAGACCTAGCGGGAGTTACGAGCAGTACTTC.